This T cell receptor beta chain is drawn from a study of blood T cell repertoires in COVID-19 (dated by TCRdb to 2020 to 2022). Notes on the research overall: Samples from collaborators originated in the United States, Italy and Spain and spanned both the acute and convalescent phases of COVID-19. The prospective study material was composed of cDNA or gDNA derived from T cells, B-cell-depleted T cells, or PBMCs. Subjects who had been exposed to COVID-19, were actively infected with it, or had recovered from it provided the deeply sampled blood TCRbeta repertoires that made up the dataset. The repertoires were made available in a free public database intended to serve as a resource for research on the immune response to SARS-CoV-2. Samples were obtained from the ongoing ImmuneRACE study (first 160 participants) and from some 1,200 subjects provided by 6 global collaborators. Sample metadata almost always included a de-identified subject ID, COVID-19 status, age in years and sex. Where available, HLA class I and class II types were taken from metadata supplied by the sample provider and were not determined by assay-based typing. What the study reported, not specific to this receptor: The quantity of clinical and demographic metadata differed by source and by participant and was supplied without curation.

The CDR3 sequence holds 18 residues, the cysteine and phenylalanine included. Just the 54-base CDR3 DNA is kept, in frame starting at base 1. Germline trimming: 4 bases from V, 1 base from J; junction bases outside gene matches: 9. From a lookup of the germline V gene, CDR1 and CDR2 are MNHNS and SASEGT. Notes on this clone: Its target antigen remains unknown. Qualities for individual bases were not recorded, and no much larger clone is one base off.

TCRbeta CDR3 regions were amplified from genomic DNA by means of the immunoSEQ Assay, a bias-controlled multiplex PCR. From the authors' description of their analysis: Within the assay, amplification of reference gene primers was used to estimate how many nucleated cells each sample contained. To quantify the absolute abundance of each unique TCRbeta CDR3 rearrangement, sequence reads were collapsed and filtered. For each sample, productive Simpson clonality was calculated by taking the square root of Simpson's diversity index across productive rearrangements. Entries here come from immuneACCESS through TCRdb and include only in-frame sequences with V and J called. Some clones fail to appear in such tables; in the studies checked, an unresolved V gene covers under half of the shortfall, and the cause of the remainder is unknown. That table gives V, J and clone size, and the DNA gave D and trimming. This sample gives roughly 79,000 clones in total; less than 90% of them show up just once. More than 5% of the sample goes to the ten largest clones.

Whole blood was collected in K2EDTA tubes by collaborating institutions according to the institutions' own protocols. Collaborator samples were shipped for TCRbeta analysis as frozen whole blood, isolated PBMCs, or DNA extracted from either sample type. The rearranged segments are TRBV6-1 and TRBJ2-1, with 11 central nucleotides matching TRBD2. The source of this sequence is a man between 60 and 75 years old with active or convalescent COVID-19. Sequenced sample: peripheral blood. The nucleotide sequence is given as TGTGCCAGCAGTGGACTAGCGGGGAGGGGGGCATCCTACAATGAGCAGTTCTTC. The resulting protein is CASSGLAGRGASYNEQFF.